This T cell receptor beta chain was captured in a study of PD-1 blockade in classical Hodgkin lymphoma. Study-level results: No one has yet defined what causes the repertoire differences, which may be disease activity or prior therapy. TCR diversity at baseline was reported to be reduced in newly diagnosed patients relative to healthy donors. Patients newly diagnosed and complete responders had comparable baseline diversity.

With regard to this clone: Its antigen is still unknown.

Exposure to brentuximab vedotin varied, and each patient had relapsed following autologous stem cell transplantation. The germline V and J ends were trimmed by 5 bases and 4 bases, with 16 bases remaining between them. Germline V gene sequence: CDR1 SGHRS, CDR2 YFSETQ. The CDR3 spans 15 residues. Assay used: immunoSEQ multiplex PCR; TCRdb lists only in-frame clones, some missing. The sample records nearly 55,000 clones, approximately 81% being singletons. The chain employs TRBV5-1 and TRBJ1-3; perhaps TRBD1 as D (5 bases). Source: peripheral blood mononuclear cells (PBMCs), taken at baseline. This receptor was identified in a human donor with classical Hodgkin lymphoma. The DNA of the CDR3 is TGCGCCAGCAGTTCCTCAGGGCTAACGGGAAACACCATATATTTT. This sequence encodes CASSSSGLTGNTIYF.